What follows are 17 T cell receptor beta chains derived from one specimen sequenced in a study of T cell responses to AZD1222 COVID-19 vaccine. TCRdb's copy holds only in-frame clones and misses some; the assay was immunoSEQ multiplex PCR. The sample consists of 200,000 or so clones, approximately 94% of them appearing once. The specimen was peripheral blood, collected on day 0 of AZD1222 vaccination. The origin of the receptors is an adult in good health.

The gene calls are TRBV6-6 and TRBJ2-1, with 10 nucleotides matching TRBD2. Germline loops: CDR1 MNHNY, CDR2 SVGAGI (reference sequence). The junction had 7 bases not matched to a gene; V was cut back by 10 bases and J by 7 bases. The CDR3 runs 13 residues. The CDR3 loop is CAILAGGLNEQFF. CDR3 coding DNA: TGTGCCATATTAGCGGGAGGATTGAATGAGCAGTTCTTC.

The CDR3 nucleotides read TGTGCCATCAGGACCCACCCAACGACCGGGGAGCTGTTTTTT. Translation: CAIRTHPTTGELFF. The V gene is TRBV10-3, the J gene TRBJ2-2; no clear D gene. The V gene's germline CDR1 is ENHRY and CDR2 SYGVKD. The CDR3 covers 14 residues. V lost 6 bases, J lost 5 bases, and 13 bases lay in between.

The chain employs TRBV6-5 and TRBJ2-7; 10 bases match TRBD1. The CDR3 runs to 14 residues. Trimming at V came to 0 bases and at J to 6 bases, leaving 2 bases not matched to a gene. Germline values: CDR1 MNHEY, CDR2 SVGAGI. CDR3: CASSYSTGGVEQYF. CDR3 nucleotide sequence: TGTGCCAGCAGTTACTCGACAGGGGGCGTCGAGCAGTACTTC.

This sequence joins TRBV27 and TRBJ2-1, with TRBD1 identical over 9 bases. V shed 5 bases and J 10 bases; nucleotides not matched to a gene: 18. Per germline, CDR1 MNHEY and CDR2 SMNVEV (reference sequence). The length of the CDR3 is 17 residues. CDR3 region: CASSAPGQGNHRWEQFF. For the CDR3, the DNA is TGTGCCAGCAGTGCCCCGGGACAGGGTAATCATCGGTGGGAGCAGTTCTTC.

The chain has TRBV7-9 and TRBJ1-5; 10 nucleotides align to TRBD1. V lost 5 bases and J lost 7; bases outside the gene matches: 5. This CDR3 contains 14 residues. Germline V gene lookup returns CDR1 SEHNR and CDR2 FQNEAQ (reference sequence). The DNA of the CDR3 is TGTGCCAGCAGCAAGACAGGGGGCGAGCAGCCCCAGCATTTT. Its translation: CASSKTGGEQPQHF.

About this clone itself: Different DNA sequences within this sample yield the same CDR3. The chain uses TRBV7-3 and TRBJ1-1, with a tentative D call TRBD1 (5 bases). The CDR3 is made up of 14 amino acids. Per the germline V gene, CDR1 is SGHTA and CDR2 is FQGTGA. Trimming shortened V by 1 base and J by 1 base, and 7 bases separated the two germline ends. This chain's CDR3 is CASSLSGGNTEAFF. The CDR3 region has the DNA TGTGCCAGCAGCTTAAGCGGGGGGAACACTGAAGCTTTCTTT.

This clone was detected only once. V usage is TRBV15 and J usage is TRBJ2-3; D is perhaps TRBD1 (5 bases). V was pared by 0 bases and J by 2 bases, with 9 bases between. Germline loops: CDR1 LNHNV, CDR2 YYDKDF (reference sequence). This CDR3 has 15 amino acids. DNA for the CDR3: TGTGCCACCAGCAGAGATGGGGCCACCACAGATACGCAGTATTTT. It is translated as CATSRDGATTDTQYF.

The V and J genes are TRBV27 and TRBJ1-3; TRBD1 matches at 8 bases. CDR1 is MNHEY, CDR2 SMNVEV, per germline (reference sequence). The CDR3 contains 15 residues. With 5 bases clipped from V and 0 bases from J, the junction kept 3 bases outside the gene matches. The CDR3 protein is CASSPTGGSGNTIYF. CDR3 DNA: TGTGCCAGCAGTCCCACAGGGGGCTCTGGAAACACCATATATTTT.

The chain couples TRBV5-8 to TRBJ2-3; D might be TRBD2 (7 bases). From germline, CDR1 is SGHTS and CDR2 YDEGEE. V lost 0 bases to trimming and J lost 4 bases, with 9 bases between them. CDR3 size: 14 residues. The CDR3 bases are TGTGCCAGCAGCTTGGGCGGGGGCCCAGATACGCAGTATTTT. This codes for CASSLGGGPDTQYF.

The rearrangement links TRBV27 to TRBJ2-1, with TRBD2 matching 9 bases. The CDR3 extends over 16 amino acids. Germline CDR1 MNHEY, CDR2 SMNVEV (reference sequence). V dropped 3 bases and J dropped 4; count of bases not matched to a gene: 7. The CDR3 sequence is CASSFRLAGYYNEQFF. The CDR3 coding sequence is TGTGCCAGCAGTTTTCGCCTAGCGGGATATTACAATGAGCAGTTCTTC.

The rearrangement uses TRBV7-9 and TRBJ2-7, with 12 bases fitting TRBD2. The CDR3 length is 16 residues. Germline assignment: CDR1 SEHNR and CDR2 FQNEAQ (reference sequence). Germline trimming cut 6 bases from V and 2 bases from J; bases unmatched to any gene: 8. CDR3 sequence (DNA): TGTGCCAGCAGATGGGGACTAGCGGGCCTGCCCTACGAGCAGTACTTC. Residues: CASRWGLAGLPYEQYF. Complete variable domain (other parts from reference TRBV7-9 and TRBJ2-7): DTGVSQNPRHKITKRGQNVTFRCDPISEHNRLYWYRQTLGQGPEFLTYFQNEAQLEKSRLLSDRFSAERPKGSFSTLEIQRTEQGDSAMYLCASRWGLAGLPYEQYFGPGTRLTVT.

The rearrangement uses TRBV5-4 and TRBJ2-3; possibly TRBD2 for D (6 bases). The CDR3 is 14 amino acids. Trimming removed 3 bases at V and 4 bases at J, with 12 bases between. Germline V gene sequence: CDR1 SGHNT, CDR2 YYREEE (reference sequence). The CDR3: CASSWGPGADTQYF. DNA for the CDR3: TGTGCCAGCAGCTGGGGACCGGGGGCAGATACGCAGTATTTT.

The chain couples TRBV28 to TRBJ1-6; 8 positions agree with TRBD1. This CDR3 has 14 amino acids. Germline loops: CDR1 MDHEN, CDR2 SYDVKM. Unmatched junction bases numbered 10, after V lost 11 bases and J lost 7 bases. The CDR3 region has the DNA TGTGCCGGGGGGAGACAGGGGTTAAATTCACCCCTCCACTTT. Protein sequence: CAGGRQGLNSPLHF. The whole variable domain, filled in from reference TRBV28 and TRBJ1-6, reads DVKVTQSSRYLVKRTGEKVFLECVQDMDHENMFWYRQDPGLGLRLIYFSYDVKMKEKGDIPEGYSVSREKKERFSLILESASTNQTSMYLCAGGRQGLNSPLHFGNGTRLTVT.

A single count supports this clone. This chain links TRBV19 with TRBJ1-5; D remains unclear. The length of the CDR3 is 15 residues. The germline V and J ends were trimmed by 7 bases and 3 bases, with 16 bases remaining between them. Germline V CDR1 and CDR2: LNHDA, SQIVND (reference sequence). CDR3 residues: CASTDRRHPNQPQHF. The CDR3 DNA reads TGTGCCAGTACCGATCGCCGCCACCCCAATCAGCCCCAGCATTTT.

The chain couples TRBV28 to TRBJ2-4, with D possibly matching TRBD2 (7 bases). This CDR3 is built from 14 residues. Germline V gene data show CDR1 as MDHEN and CDR2 as SYDVKM. V dropped 8 bases and J dropped 8 bases, with 19 bases sitting between them. CDR3 protein: CASSVGGEIDIQYF. CDR3 coding DNA: TGTGCCAGCTCAGTAGGGGGGGAGATAGACATTCAGTACTTC.

This clone was seen only once. The gene calls are TRBV19 and TRBJ2-7; D gene ambiguous. This CDR3 comprises 14 residues. Trimming removed 8 bases at V and 3 bases at J, with 17 bases between. Germline-derived CDR1 and CDR2 are LNHDA and SQIVND (reference sequence). CDR3 sequence reads: CASRFAGANYEQYF. The CDR3, as DNA: TGTGCCAGTCGATTCGCCGGTGCGAACTACGAGCAGTACTTC. The full variable domain, with the rest looked up from reference TRBV19 and TRBJ2-7, is DGGITQSPKYLFRKEGQNVTLSCEQNLNHDAMYWYRQDPGQGLRLIYYSQIVNDFQKGDIAEGYSVSREKKESFPLTVTSAQKNPTAFYLCASRFAGANYEQYFGPGTRLTVT.

The CDR3 sequence: CASSQETGRYEQYF. The CDR3 nucleotides are TGTGCCAGCAGCCAAGAAACGGGCCGCTACGAGCAGTACTTC. The chain joins TRBV4-2 to TRBJ2-7; D gene unclear. This CDR3 region has 14 residues. Germline V gene sequence: CDR1 LGHNA, CDR2 YNFKEQ. Deletions cut 0 bases from V and 3 bases from J, with 9 bases between.